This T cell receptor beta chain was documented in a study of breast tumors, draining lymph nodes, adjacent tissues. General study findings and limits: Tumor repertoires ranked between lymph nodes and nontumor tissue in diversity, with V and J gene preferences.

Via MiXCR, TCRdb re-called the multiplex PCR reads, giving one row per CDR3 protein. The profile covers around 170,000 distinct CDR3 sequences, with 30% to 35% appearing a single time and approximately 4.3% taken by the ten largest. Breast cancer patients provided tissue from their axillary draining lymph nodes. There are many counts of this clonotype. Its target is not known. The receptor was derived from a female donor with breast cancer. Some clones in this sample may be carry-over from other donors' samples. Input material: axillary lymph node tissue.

The CDR3: CASSLVPGANYGYTF. As DNA, the CDR3 is TGTGCCAGCAGTTTAGTCCCAGGAGCTAACTATGGCTACACCTTC. The rearrangement uses TRBV12-3 or TRBV12-4 and TRBJ1-2; no definite D call. Trimming stripped 1 base from V and 0 bases from J, with 9 bases between. The CDR3 length is 15 residues.